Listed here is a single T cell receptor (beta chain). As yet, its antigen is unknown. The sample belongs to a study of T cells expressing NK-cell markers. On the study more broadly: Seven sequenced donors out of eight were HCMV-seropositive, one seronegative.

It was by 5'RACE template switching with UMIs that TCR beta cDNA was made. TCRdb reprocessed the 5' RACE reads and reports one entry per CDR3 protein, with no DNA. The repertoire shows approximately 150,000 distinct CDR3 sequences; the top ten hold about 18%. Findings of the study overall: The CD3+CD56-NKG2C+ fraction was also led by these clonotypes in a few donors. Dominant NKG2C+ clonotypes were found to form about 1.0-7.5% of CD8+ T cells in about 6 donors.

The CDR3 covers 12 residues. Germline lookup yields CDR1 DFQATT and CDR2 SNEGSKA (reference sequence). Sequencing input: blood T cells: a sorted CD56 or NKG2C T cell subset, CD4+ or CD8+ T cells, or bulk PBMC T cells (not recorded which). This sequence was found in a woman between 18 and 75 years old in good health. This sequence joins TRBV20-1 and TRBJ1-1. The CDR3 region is CSARAAGRGAFF.